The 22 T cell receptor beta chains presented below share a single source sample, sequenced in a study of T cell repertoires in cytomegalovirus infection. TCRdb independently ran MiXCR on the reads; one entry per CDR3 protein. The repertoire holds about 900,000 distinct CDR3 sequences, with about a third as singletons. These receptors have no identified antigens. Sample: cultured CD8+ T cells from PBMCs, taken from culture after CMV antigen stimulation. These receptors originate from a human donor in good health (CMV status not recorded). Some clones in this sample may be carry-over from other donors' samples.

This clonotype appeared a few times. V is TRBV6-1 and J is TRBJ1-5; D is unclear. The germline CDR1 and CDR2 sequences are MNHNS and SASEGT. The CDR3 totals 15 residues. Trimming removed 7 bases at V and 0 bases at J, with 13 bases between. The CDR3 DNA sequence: TGTGCCAGCACAGGAACAGATTATAGCAATCAGCCCCAGCATTTT. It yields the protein CASTGTDYSNQPQHF.

The CDR3 DNA reads as TGTGCCAGCACCCCGGCGGCCATGAACACTGAAGCTTTCTTT. Its translation is CASTPAAMNTEAFF. This chain uses TRBV7-6 with TRBJ1-1; the D is unclear. The CDR3 length is 14 residues. The ends were cut back, 7 bases at V and 0 bases at J, with 12 bases in the middle. Germline assignment: CDR1 SGHVS and CDR2 FNYEAQ.

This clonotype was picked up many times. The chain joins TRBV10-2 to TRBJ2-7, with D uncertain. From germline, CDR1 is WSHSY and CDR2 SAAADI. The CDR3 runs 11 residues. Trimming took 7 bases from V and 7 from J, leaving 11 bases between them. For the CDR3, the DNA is TGCGCCAGCACTCTGGACGAAGAGCAGTACTTC. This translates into CASTLDEEQYF.

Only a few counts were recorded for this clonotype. CDR3 protein: CASSPSTGGFYEQYF. In DNA, the CDR3 is TGTGCCAGTAGCCCCTCGACAGGGGGCTTCTACGAGCAGTACTTC. This chain joins TRBV19 and TRBJ2-7; 10 bases align to TRBD1. J was trimmed by 3 bases and V by 6 bases; bases with no gene match: 8. The CDR3 totals 15 residues. Per germline, CDR1 LNHDA and CDR2 SQIVND (reference sequence).

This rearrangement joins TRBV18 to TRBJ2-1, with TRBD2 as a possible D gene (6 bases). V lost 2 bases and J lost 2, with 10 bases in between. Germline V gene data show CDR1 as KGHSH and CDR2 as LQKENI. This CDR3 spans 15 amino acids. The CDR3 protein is CASSPSAGPYNEQFF. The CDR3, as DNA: TGTGCCAGCTCACCATCAGCGGGTCCCTACAATGAGCAGTTCTTC.

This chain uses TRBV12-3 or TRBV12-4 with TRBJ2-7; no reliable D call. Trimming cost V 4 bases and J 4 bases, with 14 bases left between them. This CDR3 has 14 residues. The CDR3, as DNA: TGTGCCAGCAGTTCACTTGAAGGGCGTTACGAGCAGTACTTC. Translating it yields CASSSLEGRYEQYF.

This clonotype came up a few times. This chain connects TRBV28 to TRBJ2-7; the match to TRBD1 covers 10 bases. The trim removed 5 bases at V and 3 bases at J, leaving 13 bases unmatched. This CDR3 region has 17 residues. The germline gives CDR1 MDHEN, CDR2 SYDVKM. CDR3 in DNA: TGTGCCAGCAGTCTACGGGACAGGGGCCCAGGGCGCTACGAGCAGTACGTC. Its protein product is CASSLRDRGPGRYEQYV.

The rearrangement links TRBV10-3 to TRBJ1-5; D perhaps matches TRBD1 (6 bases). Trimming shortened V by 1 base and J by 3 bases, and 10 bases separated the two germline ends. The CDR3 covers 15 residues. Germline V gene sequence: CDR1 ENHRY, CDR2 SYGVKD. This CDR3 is CAISELGGTNQPQHF. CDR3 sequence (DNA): TGTGCCATCAGTGAGTTGGGGGGCACCAATCAGCCCCAGCATTTT.

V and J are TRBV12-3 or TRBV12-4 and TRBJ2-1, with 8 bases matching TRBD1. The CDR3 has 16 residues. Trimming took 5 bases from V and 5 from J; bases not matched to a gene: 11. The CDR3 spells CASSPFGTGKNNEQFF. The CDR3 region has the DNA TGTGCCAGCAGTCCTTTCGGGACAGGAAAGAACAATGAGCAGTTCTTC.

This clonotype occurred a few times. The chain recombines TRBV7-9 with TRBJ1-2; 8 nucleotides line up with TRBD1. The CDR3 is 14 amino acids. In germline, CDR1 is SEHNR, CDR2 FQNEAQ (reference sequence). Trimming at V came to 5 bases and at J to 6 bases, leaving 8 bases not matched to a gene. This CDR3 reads CASSRGQGPNGYTF. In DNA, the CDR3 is TGTGCCAGCAGCCGAGGACAGGGCCCTAATGGCTACACCTTC.

CDR3 sequence reads: CASSLAASSYNSPLHF. The CDR3 DNA reads TGTGCCAGCAGTTTGGCAGCTAGCTCCTATAATTCACCCCTCCACTTT. V gene TRBV12-3 or TRBV12-4 combines with J gene TRBJ1-6; unclear D gene. Trimming took 3 bases from V and 0 from J, leaving 9 bases between them. CDR3 length: 16 amino acids.

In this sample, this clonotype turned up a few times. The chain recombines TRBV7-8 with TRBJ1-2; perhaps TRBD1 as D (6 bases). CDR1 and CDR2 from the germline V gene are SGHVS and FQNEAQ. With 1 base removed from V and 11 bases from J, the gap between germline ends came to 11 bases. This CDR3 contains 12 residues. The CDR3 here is CASSLGTELYTF. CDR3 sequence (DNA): TGTGCCAGCAGCTTAGGGACAGAGCTTTACACCTTC.

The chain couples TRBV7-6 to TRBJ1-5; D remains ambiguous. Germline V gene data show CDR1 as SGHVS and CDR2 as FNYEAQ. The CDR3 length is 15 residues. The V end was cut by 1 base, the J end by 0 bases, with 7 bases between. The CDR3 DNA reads TGTGCCAGCAGCTTAGTCCACAGTAGCAATCAGCCCCAGCATTTT. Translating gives CASSLVHSSNQPQHF.

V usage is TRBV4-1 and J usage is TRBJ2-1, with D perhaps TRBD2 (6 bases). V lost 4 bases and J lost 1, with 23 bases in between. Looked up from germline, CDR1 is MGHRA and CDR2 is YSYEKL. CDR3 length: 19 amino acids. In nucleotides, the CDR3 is TGCGCCAGCAGCCCCCCCGGTGGGGGGACCACAGAATCCTACAATGAGCAGTTCTTC. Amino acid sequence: CASSPPGGGTTESYNEQFF.

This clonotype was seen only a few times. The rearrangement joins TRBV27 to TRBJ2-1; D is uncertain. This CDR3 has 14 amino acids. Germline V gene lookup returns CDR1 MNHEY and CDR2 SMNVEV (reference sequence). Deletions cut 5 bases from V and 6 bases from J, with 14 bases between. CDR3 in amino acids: CASSGVLRFNEQFF. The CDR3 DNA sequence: TGTGCCAGCAGTGGCGTTTTGAGGTTCAATGAGCAGTTCTTC.

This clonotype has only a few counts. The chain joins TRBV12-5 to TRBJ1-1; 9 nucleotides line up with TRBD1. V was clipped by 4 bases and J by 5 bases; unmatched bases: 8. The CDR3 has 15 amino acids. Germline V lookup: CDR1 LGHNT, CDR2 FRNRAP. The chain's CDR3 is CASGSKGQGGTEAFF. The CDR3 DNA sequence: TGTGCTAGTGGTTCAAAGGGACAGGGAGGAACTGAAGCTTTCTTT.

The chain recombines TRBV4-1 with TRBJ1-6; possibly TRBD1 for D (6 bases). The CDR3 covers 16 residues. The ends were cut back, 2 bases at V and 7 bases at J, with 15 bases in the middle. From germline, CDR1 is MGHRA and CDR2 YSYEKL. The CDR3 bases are TGCGCCAGCAGCCAACCGCCGACAGGCTTAAATTCACCCCTCCACTTT. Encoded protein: CASSQPPTGLNSPLHF.

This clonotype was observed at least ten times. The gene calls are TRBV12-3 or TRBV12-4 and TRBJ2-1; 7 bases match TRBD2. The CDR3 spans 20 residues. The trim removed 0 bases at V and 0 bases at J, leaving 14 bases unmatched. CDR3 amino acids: CASSLAHGLVLESSYNEQFF. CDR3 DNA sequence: TGTGCCAGCAGTTTAGCGCACGGACTAGTTCTAGAAAGCTCCTACAATGAGCAGTTCTTC.

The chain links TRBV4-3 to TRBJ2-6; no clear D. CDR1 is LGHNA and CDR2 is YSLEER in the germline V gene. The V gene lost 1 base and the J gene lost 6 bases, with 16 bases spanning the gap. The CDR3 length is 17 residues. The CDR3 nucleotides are TGCGCCAGCAGCCAAGGACTTTACCAGAACGAGGCCAACGTCCTGACTTTC. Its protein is CASSQGLYQNEANVLTF.

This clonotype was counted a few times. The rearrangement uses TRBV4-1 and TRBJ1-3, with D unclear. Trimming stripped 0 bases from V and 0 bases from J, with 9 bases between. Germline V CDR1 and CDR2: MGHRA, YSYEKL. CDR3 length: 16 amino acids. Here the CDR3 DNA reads TGCGCCAGCAGCCAAGATATGGTGACCTCTGGAAACACCATATATTTT. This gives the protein CASSQDMVTSGNTIYF.

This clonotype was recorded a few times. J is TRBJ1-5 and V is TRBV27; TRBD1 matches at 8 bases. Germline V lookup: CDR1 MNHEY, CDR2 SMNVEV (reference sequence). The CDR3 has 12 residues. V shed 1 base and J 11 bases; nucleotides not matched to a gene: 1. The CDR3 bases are TGTGCCAGCAGTTTATTGGGACAGGCCCAGCATTTT. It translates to CASSLLGQAQHF.

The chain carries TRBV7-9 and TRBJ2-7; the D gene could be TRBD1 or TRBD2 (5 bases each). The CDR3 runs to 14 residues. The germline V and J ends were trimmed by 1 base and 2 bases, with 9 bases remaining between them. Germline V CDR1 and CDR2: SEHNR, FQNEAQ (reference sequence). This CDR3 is CASSLDGTAYEQYF. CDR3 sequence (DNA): TGTGCCAGCAGCTTAGATGGGACGGCCTACGAGCAGTACTTC.